This TCR beta chain was documented in a study of post-analysis software for immune sequencing data. Study context: Patients with relapsing-remitting, secondary progressive and progressive-relapsing multiple sclerosis courses were all represented. The study's findings and limits: There was significantly lower normalized Chao1 diversity in multiple sclerosis patients than in controls. The five TRBV segments detected at higher frequency in patients than in controls included TRBV5-6, TRBV5-1 and TRBV20-1. Samples made in the same batch grouped tightly together by F measure.

This clonotype was counted between two and nine times. Its cognate antigen is unknown. The CDR3 has 14 amino acids. V shed 1 base and J shed 8 bases, with 14 bases lying between them. From germline, CDR1 is MGHDK and CDR2 SYGVNS. Unique-molecular-identifier-tagged TCR beta cDNA libraries were used. Each batch of about 1 to 11 million T cells produced 450,000 to 500,000 cDNA molecules. TCRdb independently ran MiXCR on the PCR reads; one entry per CDR3 protein. Of about 400,000 distinct CDR3 sequences listed, about a third were seen once; the top ten hold over 10%. The source is a girl between 10 and 17 years old with multiple sclerosis. The rearrangement uses TRBV25-1 and TRBJ1-2; D remains ambiguous. Sequences were obtained from blood. CDR3 region: CASSESASTMGYTF. The CDR3 DNA follows: TGTGCCAGCAGTGAATCGGCCTCTACTATGGGCTACACCTTC.